This T cell receptor beta chain is from a study of shared clonotypes between healthy human individuals. The study, taken as a whole, reports: Memory subsets had estimated richness that was generally smaller than that of naive subsets.

Naive-designated CD8 cells lacked CD45RO, were positively enriched for CCR7, and omitted terminally differentiated effector memory CD45RA+ cells. The repertoire was sequenced with immunoSEQ multiplex PCR; TCRdb's copy has only in-frame clones and lacks some. The table records some 2,000,000 clones, approximately 94% of them present only once. The germline gives CDR1 LNHNV, CDR2 YYDKDF (reference sequence). V was clipped by 5 bases and J by 1 base; unmatched bases: 8. This CDR3 is 16 amino acids long. In the case of this clone: Antigen: not known.

The sequence derives from a man between 18 and 35 years old in good health. The V gene is TRBV15, the J gene TRBJ2-1, with 7 bases identical to TRBD2. Sample: naive CD8+ T cells sorted from blood. CDR3 bases: TGTGCCACCAGCTTTGAATCGCGGGGGTCCTACAATGAGCAGTTCTTC. Translating it yields CATSFESRGSYNEQFF.